The clone carrying this T cell receptor beta chain was seen just once. Original data processing: The assay estimated nucleated cells by amplifying reference gene primers. Libraries were prepared by immunoSEQ multiplex PCR; TCRdb keeps only in-frame clonotypes and omits some of them. The V and J calls and clone size come from that table; D and trimming were worked out from the DNA. The table records some 22,000 clones, over 80% of them present only once. This specimen comes from a study of blood T cell repertoires in COVID-19. The wider study: Samples taken during acute and convalescent COVID-19 were collected in the United States, Italy and Spain. T cells, B-cell-depleted T cells, or PBMCs supplied cDNA or gDNA.

V lost 0 bases and J lost 3, with 16 bases in between. The CDR3 loop spans 16 amino acids. The TCR sequence derives from a man older than 75 with active or convalescent COVID-19. The sample comprised peripheral blood. The chain joins TRBV5-3 to TRBJ2-7; the D is unclear. TRBV5-3 is treated as an ORF (open reading frame) with a function not yet certain. The chain's CDR3 is CARSLGQVPPYYEQYF. The CDR3 nucleotides read TGTGCCAGAAGCTTGGGGCAGGTTCCCCCCTACTACGAGCAGTACTTC.